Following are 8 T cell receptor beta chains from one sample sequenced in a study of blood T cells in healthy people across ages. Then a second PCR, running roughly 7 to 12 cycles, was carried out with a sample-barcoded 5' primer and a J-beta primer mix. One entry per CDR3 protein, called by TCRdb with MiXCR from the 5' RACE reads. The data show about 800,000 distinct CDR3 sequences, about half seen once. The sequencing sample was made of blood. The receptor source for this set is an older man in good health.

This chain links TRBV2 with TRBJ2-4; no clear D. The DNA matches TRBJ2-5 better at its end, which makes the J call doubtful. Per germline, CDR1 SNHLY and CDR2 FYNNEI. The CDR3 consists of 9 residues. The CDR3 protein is CASSETQYF. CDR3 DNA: TGTGCCAGCAGCGAGACCCAGTACTTC.

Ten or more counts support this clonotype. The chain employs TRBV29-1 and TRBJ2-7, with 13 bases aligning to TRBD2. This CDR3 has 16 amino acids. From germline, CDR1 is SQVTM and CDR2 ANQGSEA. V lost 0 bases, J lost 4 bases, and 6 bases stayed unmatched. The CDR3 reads CSVEETTSGREYEQYF. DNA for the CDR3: TGCAGCGTTGAAGAAACTACTAGCGGGAGGGAATACGAGCAGTACTTC.

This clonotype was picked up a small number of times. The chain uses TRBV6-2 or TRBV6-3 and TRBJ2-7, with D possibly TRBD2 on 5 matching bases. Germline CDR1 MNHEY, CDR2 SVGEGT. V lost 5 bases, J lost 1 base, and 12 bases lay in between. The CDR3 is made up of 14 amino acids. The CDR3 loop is CASSQLGPSYEQYF. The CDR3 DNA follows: TGTGCCAGCAGTCAACTAGGGCCATCCTACGAGCAGTACTTC.

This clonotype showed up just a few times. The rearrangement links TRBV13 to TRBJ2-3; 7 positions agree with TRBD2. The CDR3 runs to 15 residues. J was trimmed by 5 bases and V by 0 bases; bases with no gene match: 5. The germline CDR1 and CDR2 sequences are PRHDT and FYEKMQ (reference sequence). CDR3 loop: CASSLGSGRRDTQYF. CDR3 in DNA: TGTGCCAGCAGCTTAGGTAGCGGGCGGCGAGATACGCAGTATTTT.

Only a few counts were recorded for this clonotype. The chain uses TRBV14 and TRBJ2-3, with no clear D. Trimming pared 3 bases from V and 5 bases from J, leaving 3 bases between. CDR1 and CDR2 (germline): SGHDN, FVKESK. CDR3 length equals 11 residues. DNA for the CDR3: TGTGCCAGCAGCCAGGTAGATACGCAGTATTTT. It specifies CASSQVDTQYF.

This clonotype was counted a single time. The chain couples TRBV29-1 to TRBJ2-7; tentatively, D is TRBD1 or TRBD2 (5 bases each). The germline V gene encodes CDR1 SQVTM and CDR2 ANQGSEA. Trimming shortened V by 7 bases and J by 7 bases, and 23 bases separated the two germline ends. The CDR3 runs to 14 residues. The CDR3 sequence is CSAAYGTGRDEQYF. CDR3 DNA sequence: TGCAGCGCTGCTTATGGGACCGGTCGAGATGAGCAGTACTTC.

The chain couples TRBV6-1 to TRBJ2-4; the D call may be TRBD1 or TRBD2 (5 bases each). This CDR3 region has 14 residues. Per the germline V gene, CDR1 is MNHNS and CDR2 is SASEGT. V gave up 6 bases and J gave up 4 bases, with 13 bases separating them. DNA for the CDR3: TGTGCCAGCAGGCAAGCAGAGGGGAAAAACATTCAGTACTTC. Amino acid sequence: CASRQAEGKNIQYF.

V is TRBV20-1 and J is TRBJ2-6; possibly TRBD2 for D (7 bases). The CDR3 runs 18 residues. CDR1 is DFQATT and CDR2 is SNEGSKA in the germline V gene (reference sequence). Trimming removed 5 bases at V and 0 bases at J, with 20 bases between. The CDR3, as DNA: TGCAGTGCTTTAGGGGGGGGCACAGTGATCTCTGGGGCCAACGTCCTGACTTTC. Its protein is CSALGGGTVISGANVLTF.